A single sample gave rise to the 25 T cell receptor beta chains below, sequenced in a study of naive and memory T cell subsets. The beta constant-region primer was an equimolar mix of two oligonucleotides covering TRBC1 and TRBC2. MiXCR, run by TCRdb on the UMI-ligation and nested PCR reads, gives a single entry per CDR3 protein. The sample has 77,000 or so distinct CDR3 sequences; about an eighth are singletons. The sample taken for sequencing was central memory CD4+ T cells from blood. These receptors were obtained from a human donor in good health.

This clonotype was detected only a few times. V usage is TRBV2 and J usage is TRBJ2-1, with D uncertain. This CDR3 is 16 amino acids long. Trimming cost V 6 bases and J 0 bases, with 15 bases left between them. CDR1 and CDR2 from the germline V gene are SNHLY and FYNNEI. This chain's CDR3 is CASRSYGGTSYNEQFF. CDR3 in DNA: TGTGCCAGCAGGTCATACGGCGGAACCTCCTACAATGAGCAGTTCTTC.

The rearrangement joins TRBV6-2 or TRBV6-3 to TRBJ2-3; D possibly corresponds to TRBD2 (5 bases). This CDR3 contains 15 residues. The V end was cut by 0 bases, the J end by 2 bases, with 9 bases between. The germline V gene has CDR1 MNHEY and CDR2 SVGEGT. The CDR3 loop is CASSYSTRDTDTQYF. The CDR3, as DNA: TGTGCCAGCAGTTACTCTACACGGGACACAGATACGCAGTATTTT.

The genes are TRBV5-1 and TRBJ2-5; D unresolved. V lost 0 bases to trimming and J lost 9 bases, with 15 bases between them. In germline, CDR1 is SGHRS, CDR2 YFSETQ. This CDR3 spans 14 amino acids. Written as DNA, the CDR3 is TGCGCCAGCAGCTTGGACGGGTCCCTTTCGGCCCAGTACTTC. It codes for CASSLDGSLSAQYF.

The V call is TRBV7-2, the J call TRBJ2-7, with D hard to call. Germline values: CDR1 SGHTA, CDR2 FQGNSA. Trimming cost V 1 base and J 5 bases, with 15 bases left between them. The CDR3 loop spans 15 amino acids. The CDR3 DNA is TGTGCCAGCAGCTTAGGGTTTCGGACCGCCCACGAGCAGTACTTC. It encodes CASSLGFRTAHEQYF.

This clonotype was recorded many times. The chain recombines TRBV7-2 with TRBJ2-7, with 12 bases aligning to TRBD1. The CDR3 is 15 residues long. Germline-derived CDR1 and CDR2 are SGHTA and FQGNSA. V was pared by 0 bases and J by 4 bases, with 1 base of the junction left unmatched. The CDR3 sequence is CASSLAGQGAYEQYF. In DNA, the CDR3 is TGTGCCAGCAGCTTAGCGGGACAGGGGGCGTACGAGCAGTACTTC.

The rearrangement joins TRBV30 to TRBJ2-7, with 8 bases that match TRBD2. J gave up 4 bases and V 2 bases, and 16 bases lay outside the gene matches. Germline CDR1 GTSNPN, CDR2 SVGIG (reference sequence). The CDR3 sequence is 17 residues long. The CDR3 nucleotides read TGTGCCTGGAGTACCCCGCAAGCGGGAGTCGGGTCGTACGAGCAGTACTTC. It encodes CAWSTPQAGVGSYEQYF.

At least ten counts were recorded for this clonotype. The chain joins TRBV20-1 to TRBJ2-1; 7 bases match TRBD2. V was pared by 3 bases and J by 15 bases, with 17 bases of the junction left unmatched. This CDR3 region has 14 residues. Germline V gene data show CDR1 as DFQATT and CDR2 as SNEGSKA (reference sequence). CDR3 sequence: CSARATKLGLAVFF. In DNA, the CDR3 is TGCAGTGCTAGGGCCACGAAGCTCGGGCTAGCGGTGTTCTTC.

This clonotype has a handful of counts. The chain uses TRBV29-1 and TRBJ1-3; tentative D call: TRBD1 (5 bases). V lost 4 bases and J 0 bases, leaving 7 bases between the germline ends. The CDR3 loop spans 13 amino acids. The V gene's germline CDR1 is SQVTM and CDR2 ANQGSEA. CDR3 sequence: CSVGGNSGNTIYF. DNA for the CDR3: TGCAGCGTTGGGGGGAACTCTGGAAACACCATATATTTT.

This clonotype was observed a few times. This chain connects TRBV20-1 to TRBJ2-5; TRBD1 agrees at 9 bases. The CDR3 runs to 16 residues. Looked up from germline, CDR1 is DFQATT and CDR2 is SNEGSKA (reference sequence). Trimming at V came to 0 bases and at J to 2 bases, leaving 7 bases not matched to a gene. The CDR3 DNA follows: TGCAGTGCTAGAGAGCTTGGGACAGGGACTCAAGAGACCCAGTACTTC. Translated, it gives CSARELGTGTQETQYF.

This clonotype was counted between two and nine times. The chain joins TRBV29-1 to TRBJ1-4; no firm D call. In germline, CDR1 is SQVTM, CDR2 ANQGSEA. The CDR3 is 12 residues long. V was clipped by 4 bases and J by 8 bases, with 11 bases between them. In nucleotides, the CDR3 is TGCAGCGTTGGCGACGTCTTAGAAAAACTGTTTTTT. This translates into CSVGDVLEKLFF.

This clonotype was picked up many times. The chain recombines TRBV6-2 or TRBV6-3 with TRBJ2-1, with 8 bases matching TRBD1. Germline V lookup: CDR1 MNHEY, CDR2 SVGEGT. J was trimmed by 8 bases and V by 5 bases; bases with no gene match: 2. The CDR3 runs to 12 residues. Here the CDR3 DNA reads TGTGCCAGCAGTAACAGGGGGTATGAGCAGTTCTTC. It yields the protein CASSNRGYEQFF.

This clonotype has just a few counts. The V gene is TRBV29-1, the J gene TRBJ1-2; D remains unclear. V lost 7 bases to trimming and J lost 6 bases, with 12 bases between them. The V gene's germline CDR1 is SQVTM and CDR2 ANQGSEA. The CDR3 loop spans 11 amino acids. The CDR3 coding sequence is TGCAGCGCCCCCCGGTTGGATGGCTACACCTTC. It encodes CSAPRLDGYTF.

This clonotype was seen repeatedly, ten times or more. The chain is built from TRBV28 and TRBJ2-3; 16 positions agree with TRBD2. The J segment lost 5 bases and the V segment lost 5 bases, leaving 7 bases of the junction unmatched. The CDR3 spans 17 residues. The germline V gene has CDR1 MDHEN and CDR2 SYDVKM. The CDR3 region is CASSGTSGRAIGDTQYF. CDR3 DNA: TGTGCCAGCAGTGGGACTAGCGGGAGGGCCATAGGAGATACGCAGTATTTT. The full variable domain, completed using reference TRBV28 and TRBJ2-3, is DVKVTQSSRYLVKRTGEKVFLECVQDMDHENMFWYRQDPGLGLRLIYFSYDVKMKEKGDIPEGYSVSREKKERFSLILESASTNQTSMYLCASSGTSGRAIGDTQYFGPGTRLTVL.

The chain has TRBV5-1 and TRBJ2-2; D ambiguous. Germline V gene lookup returns CDR1 SGHRS and CDR2 YFSETQ. The CDR3 is made up of 14 amino acids. V was cut by 4 bases and J by 5 bases, with 12 bases left in between. CDR3 sequence: CASSPVERTGELFF. CDR3 sequence (DNA): TGCGCCAGCAGCCCGGTTGAACGTACCGGGGAGCTGTTTTTT. Supplemented by reference TRBV5-1 and TRBJ2-2, the full variable domain reads KAGVTQTPRYLIKTRGQQVTLSCSPISGHRSVSWYQQTPGQGLQFLFEYFSETQRNKGNFPGRFSGRQFSNSRSEMNVSTLELGDSALYLCASSPVERTGELFFGEGSRLTVL.

This clonotype came up a few times. The CDR3 bases are TGTGCCAGCAGCGCTAGGGGGCCAGGGGAGACCCAGTACTTC. Its protein is CASSARGPGETQYF. The chain carries TRBV7-7 and TRBJ2-5; TRBD1 aligns across 7 bases. The J segment lost 5 bases and the V segment lost 5 bases, leaving 8 bases of the junction unmatched. This CDR3 has 14 amino acids. CDR1 is SSHAT and CDR2 is FNYEAQ in the germline V gene (reference sequence). The full variable domain, completed using reference TRBV7-7 and TRBJ2-5, is GAGVSQSPRYKVTKRGQDVTLRCDPISSHATLYWYQQALGQGPEFLTYFNYEAQPDKSGLPSDRFSAERPEGSISTLTIQRTEQRDSAMYRCASSARGPGETQYFGPGTRLLVL.

This chain joins TRBV29-1 and TRBJ1-4, with no clear D. Germline V gene lookup returns CDR1 SQVTM and CDR2 ANQGSEA. The CDR3 totals 11 residues. V lost 5 bases, J lost 4 bases, and 5 bases lay in between. CDR3 DNA: TGCAGCGTTAGACTTAATGAAAAACTGTTTTTT. It specifies CSVRLNEKLFF.

This clonotype was detected many times. This CDR3 is CASSVRAAGGETQYF. The CDR3 DNA reads as TGTGCCAGCAGCGTACGGGCGGCCGGAGGAGAGACCCAGTACTTC. The chain uses TRBV9 and TRBJ2-5; TRBD2 might be the D (5 bases). CDR3 length: 15 residues. Germline V gene lookup returns CDR1 SGDLS and CDR2 YYNGEE. Trimming stripped 1 base from V and 4 bases from J, with 14 bases between.

This clonotype was detected a few times. This chain links TRBV27 with TRBJ1-5, with D uncertain. Germline CDR1 and CDR2: MNHEY and SMNVEV (reference sequence). The CDR3 covers 16 residues. V was trimmed by 4 bases and J by 0 bases, leaving 13 bases between them. The CDR3 region has the DNA TGTGCCAGCAGTTCCGGGCTGGTATATAGCAATCAGCCCCAGCATTTT. It encodes CASSSGLVYSNQPQHF.

In this sample, this clonotype turned up a few times. The V and J genes are TRBV5-1 and TRBJ2-1; no firm D call. Trimming stripped 2 bases from V and 4 bases from J, with 10 bases between. The CDR3 has 14 residues. Germline-derived CDR1 and CDR2 are SGHRS and YFSETQ. For the CDR3, the DNA is TGCGCCAGCAGCTTAGGCACAGATTACAATGAGCAGTTCTTC. It encodes CASSLGTDYNEQFF. The whole variable domain, filled in from reference TRBV5-1 and TRBJ2-1, reads KAGVTQTPRYLIKTRGQQVTLSCSPISGHRSVSWYQQTPGQGLQFLFEYFSETQRNKGNFPGRFSGRQFSNSRSEMNVSTLELGDSALYLCASSLGTDYNEQFFGPGTRLTVL.

By share, this clonotype counts as medium-sized. The J gene is TRBJ2-2, the V gene TRBV7-9; no clear D gene. CDR1 is SEHNR and CDR2 is FQNEAQ in the germline V gene (reference sequence). The length of the CDR3 is 12 residues. The ends were cut back, 5 bases at V and 2 bases at J, with 3 bases in the middle. CDR3 sequence (DNA): TGTGCCAGCAGCACTAACACCGGGGAGCTGTTTTTT. This translates into CASSTNTGELFF.

The genes are TRBV28 and TRBJ1-5, with 7 bases matching TRBD1. V was clipped by 6 bases and J by 4 bases; unmatched bases: 9. The CDR3 is 15 residues long. The V gene's germline CDR1 is MDHEN and CDR2 SYDVKM. CDR3 loop: CASSSDRVRNQPQHF. CDR3 bases: TGTGCCAGCAGCTCTGACAGGGTGAGGAATCAGCCCCAGCATTTT.

This chain joins TRBV18 and TRBJ1-1; D is unclear. V shed 1 base and J shed 5 bases, with 8 bases lying between them. Germline V lookup: CDR1 KGHSH, CDR2 LQKENI. The CDR3 is 13 residues long. CDR3 bases: TGTGCCAGCTCACCACTCGGGTATACTGAAGCTTTCTTT. Its protein product is CASSPLGYTEAFF.

This clonotype has more than one count but fewer than ten. J is TRBJ1-2 and V is TRBV6-5; possibly TRBD1 for D (5 bases). V was pared by 8 bases and J by 6 bases, with 16 bases between. Germline loops: CDR1 MNHEY, CDR2 SVGAGI. CDR3 length equals 13 residues. The CDR3 DNA follows: TGTGCCAGCGGGGCCGGGAACGCTAATGGCTACACCTTC. Protein product: CASGAGNANGYTF.

This clonotype was seen repeatedly, ten times or more. The chain recombines TRBV20-1 with TRBJ2-6; D is unresolved. Germline V CDR1 and CDR2: DFQATT, SNEGSKA (reference sequence). Trimming removed 5 bases from V and 0 bases from J, with 8 bases in between. The CDR3 runs 14 residues. In nucleotides, the CDR3 is TGCAGTGCTCGACGGAGCTCTGGGGCCAACGTCCTGACTTTC. Translating gives CSARRSSGANVLTF.

The chain carries TRBV10-3 and TRBJ1-4, with 8 bases that match TRBD1. CDR1 and CDR2 (germline): ENHRY, SYGVKD. The J segment lost 6 bases and the V segment lost 10 bases, leaving 7 bases of the junction unmatched. This CDR3 region has 13 residues. CDR3 nucleotide sequence: TGTGCCAGCGCAGGGGGCGGGCATGAAAAACTGTTTTTT. Translating gives CASAGGGHEKLFF.